These 18 T cell receptor beta chains were sequenced from one sample in a study of T cells in Graves' hyperthyroidism and ophthalmopathy. Amplification targeted TCR beta CDR3 regions from RNA transcripts. HTBI primers were used for first-round RT-PCR of the TCR CDR3. TCRdb passed the multiplex PCR reads through MiXCR, listing each CDR3 protein once. The sample has around 440,000 distinct CDR3 sequences; more than 15% are singletons. The specimen was blood. These receptors were taken from a woman under 30 with Graves' hyperthyroidism.

In this sample, this clonotype turned up many times. The genes are TRBV27 and TRBJ2-1; 10 bases align to TRBD2. J gave up 12 bases and V 2 bases, and 10 bases lay outside the gene matches. The germline gives CDR1 MNHEY, CDR2 SMNVEV (reference sequence). The CDR3 spans 15 residues. DNA for the CDR3: TGTGCCAGCAGTTTAGAAGCGGGAGGGGCGACTGGGCAGTTCTTC. This gives the protein CASSLEAGGATGQFF.

The table lists this clonotype with many counts. This chain joins TRBV6-5 and TRBJ2-1; 10 bases are shared with TRBD2. The germline V gene encodes CDR1 MNHEY and CDR2 SVGAGI. CDR3 length: 16 residues. The V and J ends lost 0 bases and 5 bases, in that order; junction bases with no gene match: 4. For the CDR3, the DNA is TGTGCCAGCAGTTACTCGACACTAGCGGGGAACAATGAGCAGTTCTTC. It specifies CASSYSTLAGNNEQFF.

Concerning this clonotype: This likely comes from a read error, as the CDR3 has no conserved phenylalanine or tryptophan at its end. The V and J genes are TRBV6-1 and TRBJ1-5; D not resolved. The CDR3 sequence is 13 residues long. V was clipped by 3 bases and J by 1 base, with 4 bases between them. From germline, CDR1 is MNHNS and CDR2 SASEGT. The CDR3 loop reads CASSEGSNQPQHL. CDR3 sequence (DNA): TGTGCCAGCAGTGAGGGAAGCAATCAGCCCCAGCATCTT.

The genes are TRBV7-8 and TRBJ2-6; D unclear. The CDR3 is made up of 16 amino acids. The germline CDR1 and CDR2 sequences are SGHVS and FQNEAQ. Trimming shortened V by 0 bases and J by 0 bases, and 6 bases separated the two germline ends. This CDR3 reads CASSLARNSGANVLTF. CDR3 bases: TGTGCCAGCAGCTTAGCCCGGAACTCTGGGGCCAACGTCCTGACTTTC.

There are many counts of this clonotype. V is TRBV29-1 and J is TRBJ2-1; D could derive from TRBD1 or TRBD2 (6 bases each). The CDR3 is 14 amino acids. The germline gives CDR1 SQVTM, CDR2 ANQGSEA. Trimming removed 7 bases from V and 0 bases from J, with 13 bases in between. The CDR3 nucleotides are TGCAGCGGCAAGGGGGGCCCCTCCTACAATGAGCAGTTCTTC. This codes for CSGKGGPSYNEQFF.

This clonotype appeared many times. V usage is TRBV11-2 and J usage is TRBJ1-2; no definite D call. Between the trimmed V and J ends, which lost 5 bases and 7 bases, there was a span of 14 bases. The CDR3 is 13 residues long. CDR1 is SGHAT, CDR2 FQNNGV, per germline. CDR3 loop: CASSPWGEGGYTF. CDR3 nucleotides: TGTGCCAGCAGCCCATGGGGTGAGGGTGGCTACACCTTC.

V is TRBV19 and J is TRBJ2-1; unclear D gene. The CDR3 totals 15 residues. Germline V CDR1 and CDR2: LNHDA, SQIVND (reference sequence). The V gene lost 4 bases and the J gene lost 0 bases, with 10 bases spanning the gap. The CDR3 here is CASSNLVSSYNEQFF. The CDR3 DNA reads TGTGCCAGTAGTAATTTGGTGAGCTCCTACAATGAGCAGTTCTTC.

The genes are TRBV7-3 and TRBJ1-2; 8 bases agree with TRBD1. The CDR3 sequence is 15 residues long. V shed 5 bases and J 7 bases; nucleotides not matched to a gene: 12. Germline V gene lookup returns CDR1 SGHTA and CDR2 FQGTGA. The DNA of the CDR3 is TGTGCCAGCAGCCTAGAGCGGACAGGGTTACTTGGCTACACCTTC. Translating gives CASSLERTGLLGYTF.

In this sample, this clonotype turned up a few times. The chain is built from TRBV10-1 and TRBJ2-1; maybe TRBD2 (7 bases). Germline V lookup: CDR1 WNHNN, CDR2 SYGVQD (reference sequence). This CDR3 has 13 amino acids. The germline V and J ends were trimmed by 10 bases and 4 bases, with 14 bases remaining between them. The CDR3 DNA reads as TGCGCCACCGGGGGGCTGGCGTACAATGAGCAGTTCTTC. It specifies CATGGLAYNEQFF.

With regard to this clonotype: A much larger clone lies one base from this, so it may be a read error. The DNA of the CDR3 is TGTGCCAGCAGACAAGGTAGCAGGAGTATCGCAGATACGCAGTATTTT. The encoded protein is CASRQGSRSIADTQYF. J is TRBJ2-3 and V is TRBV28, with unresolved D. Trimming took off 6 bases at V and 4 bases at J, with 20 bases between the two ends. This CDR3 is built from 16 residues. Germline lookup yields CDR1 MDHEN and CDR2 SYDVKM. The full variable domain, rest sourced from reference TRBV28 and TRBJ2-3, is DVKVTQSSRYLVKRTGEKVFLECVQDMDHENMFWYRQDPGLGLRLIYFSYDVKMKEKGDIPEGYSVSREKKERFSLILESASTNQTSMYLCASRQGSRSIADTQYFGPGTRLTVL.

This clonotype appeared a few times. The chain joins TRBV5-1 to TRBJ2-1, with 10 bases identical to TRBD2. Germline CDR1 SGHRS, CDR2 YFSETQ. V was pared by 0 bases and J by 1 base, with 10 bases of the junction left unmatched. This CDR3 is built from 19 residues. The CDR3 DNA is TGCGCCAGCAGCTTGGAGGCTAGCGGGGGACCTCGGTCCTACAATGAGCAGTTCTTC. This translates into CASSLEASGGPRSYNEQFF.

In its sample, this clonotype was seen many times. The V call is TRBV28, the J call TRBJ2-1, with 9 bases identical to TRBD1. V lost 3 bases and J lost 3; bases outside the gene matches: 6. The CDR3 consists of 16 residues. CDR1 and CDR2 from the germline V gene are MDHEN and SYDVKM. The CDR3 DNA reads TGTGCCAGCAGTTTGCCGGGACAGGGTCTCTACAATGAGCAGTTCTTC. Its protein is CASSLPGQGLYNEQFF.

This clonotype has at least ten counts. The rearrangement uses TRBV12-3 or TRBV12-4 and TRBJ1-5; D remains ambiguous. V gave up 2 bases and J gave up 6 bases, with 5 bases separating them. This CDR3 spans 12 amino acids. Here the CDR3 reads CASSLQRQPQHF. The CDR3 nucleotides are TGTGCCAGCAGTTTACAGCGTCAGCCCCAGCATTTT.

This clonotype occurred a few times. The chain is built from TRBV5-1 and TRBJ2-5; no reliable D call. The CDR3 length is 15 residues. V lost 2 bases, J lost 5 bases, and 16 bases lay in between. The germline gives CDR1 SGHRS, CDR2 YFSETQ. CDR3 sequence reads: CASSLTLQVGETQYF. The CDR3 coding sequence is TGCGCCAGCAGCTTAACCCTCCAGGTGGGGGAGACCCAGTACTTC.

This clonotype was counted ten times or more. This chain links TRBV6-1 with TRBJ2-5; a weak D match, TRBD2 (6 bases). V lost 5 bases, J lost 2 bases, and 12 bases lay in between. Germline V gene sequence: CDR1 MNHNS, CDR2 SASEGT. CDR3 size: 14 residues. The CDR3 DNA reads as TGTGCCAGCAGTCAGCGGGCGCGACAAGAGACCCAGTACTTC. Amino acids: CASSQRARQETQYF.

This clonotype was recorded a few times. The chain recombines TRBV6-1 with TRBJ2-7, with 11 bases fitting TRBD2. This CDR3 is built from 15 residues. The ends lost 6 bases at V and 6 bases at J; junction bases unmatched: 10. Germline V gene sequence: CDR1 MNHNS, CDR2 SASEGT. CDR3 sequence (DNA): TGTGCCAGCAGAATCTTAGCGGGGGGGCCGCCCGAGCAGTACTTC. Residues: CASRILAGGPPEQYF.

The chain links TRBV7-9 to TRBJ2-7, with D perhaps matching TRBD1 or TRBD2 (5 bases each). The CDR3 runs 12 residues. V was shortened by 5 bases and J by 6 bases, with 11 bases between the two germline ends. Germline CDR1 is SEHNR and CDR2 is FQNEAQ (reference sequence). CDR3 coding DNA: TGTGCCAGCAGCCTCTCAGGGAGCGAGCAGTACTTC. It codes for CASSLSGSEQYF.

There are many counts of this clonotype. The genes are TRBV5-5 and TRBJ2-3; 12 bases align to TRBD2. Germline CDR1 is SGHKS and CDR2 is YYEKEE (reference sequence). Losses at the gene ends were 3 bases for V and 0 bases for J; bases not matched to a gene: 2. This CDR3 has 16 amino acids. CDR3 bases: TGTGCCAGCAGCTGGGGACTAGCGGGCAGCACAGATACGCAGTATTTT. It translates to CASSWGLAGSTDTQYF.